Presented here are 5 T cell receptor beta chains from one specimen sequenced in a study of siplizumab effects on memory and regulatory T cells. Clones were read by immunoSEQ multiplex PCR, and TCRdb kept only the in-frame ones, dropping some. The top ten hold about 0.32% of the sample, which has 110,000 or so clones, more than 85% seen once. Source material: CD4+ T cells sorted from blood. The receptor set was obtained from a human donor in good health.

This chain uses TRBV2 with TRBJ2-3, with a tentative D call TRBD2 (5 bases). The CDR3 sequence is 11 residues long. V lost 9 bases, J lost 7 bases, and 11 bases lay in between. Germline CDR1 SNHLY, CDR2 FYNNEI. DNA for the CDR3: TGTGCCAGTCAACGGGGAAATACGCAGTATTTT. This translates into CASQRGNTQYF. The whole variable domain, filled in from reference TRBV2 and TRBJ2-3, reads EPEVTQTPSHQVTQMGQEVILRCVPISNHLYFYWYRQILGQKVEFLVSFYNNEISEKSEIFDDQFSVERPDGSNFTLKIRSTKLEDSAMYFCASQRGNTQYFGPGTRLTVL.

The chain combines TRBV5-8 with TRBJ1-5; maybe TRBD1 (6 bases). This CDR3 region has 15 residues. Deletions cut 4 bases from V and 0 bases from J, with 11 bases between. Germline CDR1 is SGHTS and CDR2 is YDEGEE. The CDR3 sequence: CASSPGQISNQPQHF. The CDR3 DNA follows: TGTGCCAGCAGCCCCGGACAGATTAGCAATCAGCCCCAGCATTTT.

The chain combines TRBV30 with TRBJ1-2, with D perhaps matching TRBD1 (5 bases). Looked up from germline, CDR1 is GTSNPN and CDR2 is SVGIG (reference sequence). CDR3 length equals 13 residues. Trimming shortened V by 2 bases and J by 8 bases, and 15 bases separated the two germline ends. Here the CDR3 reads CAWSSQGTSGYTF. The CDR3 DNA reads as TGTGCCTGGAGTTCGCAAGGGACTTCAGGCTACACCTTC.

The CDR3 nucleotides are TGTGCCAGCAGTGGGACAGGGGGTTTTTCCTACGAGCAGTACTTC. This encodes CASSGTGGFSYEQYF. The rearrangement links TRBV6-5 to TRBJ2-7, with 11 nucleotides matching TRBD1. From germline, CDR1 is MNHEY and CDR2 SVGAGI. The CDR3 spans 15 residues. The ends lost 5 bases at V and 1 base at J; junction bases unmatched: 4.

The rearrangement joins TRBV30 to TRBJ2-5; D possibly matches TRBD1 or TRBD2 (5 bases each). The V end was cut by 1 base, the J end by 4 bases, with 19 bases between. This CDR3 has 16 amino acids. Germline-derived CDR1 and CDR2 are GTSNPN and SVGIG (reference sequence). The CDR3 nucleotides read TGTGCCTGGAGTGCTCTCCCCCCTAAGGGGAGAGAGACCCAGTACTTC. This gives the protein CAWSALPPKGRETQYF.